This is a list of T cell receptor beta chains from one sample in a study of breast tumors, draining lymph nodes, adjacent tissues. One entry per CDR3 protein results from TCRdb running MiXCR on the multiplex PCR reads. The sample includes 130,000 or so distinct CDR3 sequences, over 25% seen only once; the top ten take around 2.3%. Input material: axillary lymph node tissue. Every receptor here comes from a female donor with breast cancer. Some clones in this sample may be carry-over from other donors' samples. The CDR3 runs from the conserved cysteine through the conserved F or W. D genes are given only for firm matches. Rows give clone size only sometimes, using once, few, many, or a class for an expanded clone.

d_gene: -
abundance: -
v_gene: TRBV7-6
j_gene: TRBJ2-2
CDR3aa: CASIPDGTGELFF
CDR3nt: TGTGCCAGCATCCCGGATGGCACCGGGGAGCTGTTTTTT

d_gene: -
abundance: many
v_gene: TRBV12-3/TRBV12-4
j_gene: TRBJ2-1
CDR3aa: CASSSGLPANNEQFF
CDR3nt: TGTGCCAGCAGTTCAGGGCTCCCGGCGAACAATGAGCAGTTCTTC

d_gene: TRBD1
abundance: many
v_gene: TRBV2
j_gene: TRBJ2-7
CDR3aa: CASRGPGQGYYEQYF
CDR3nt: TGTGCCAGCCGAGGACCGGGACAGGGCTACTACGAGCAGTACTTC

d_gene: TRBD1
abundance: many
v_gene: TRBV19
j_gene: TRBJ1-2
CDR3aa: CASSIQGVPYGYTF
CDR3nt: TGTGCCAGTAGTATCCAGGGGGTCCCCTATGGCTACACCTTC

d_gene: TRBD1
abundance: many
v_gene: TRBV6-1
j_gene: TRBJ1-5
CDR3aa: CASRAGTGNQPQHF
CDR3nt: TGTGCCAGCAGGGCCGGGACAGGGAATCAGCCCCAGCATTTT

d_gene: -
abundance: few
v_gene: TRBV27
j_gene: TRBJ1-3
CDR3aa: CASSPTGMSGNTIYF
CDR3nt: TGTGCCAGCAGTCCAACAGGGATGTCTGGAAACACCATATATTTT

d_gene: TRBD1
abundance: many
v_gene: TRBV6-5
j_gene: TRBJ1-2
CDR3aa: CASSTGRDRRPSNYGYTF
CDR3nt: TGTGCCAGCAGTACGGGTCGGGACAGGCGCCCCTCTAACTATGGCTACACCTTC

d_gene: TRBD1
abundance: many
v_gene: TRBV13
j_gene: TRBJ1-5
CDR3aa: CASSSRGTGVFTSNQPQHF
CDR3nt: TGTGCCAGCAGCTCTAGGGGGACAGGGGTTTTTACTAGCAATCAGCCCCAGCATTTT

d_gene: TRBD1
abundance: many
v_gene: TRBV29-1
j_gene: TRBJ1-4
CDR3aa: CSVDSGYGTGEKLFF
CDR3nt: TGCAGCGTTGATAGCGGGTACGGGACAGGTGAAAAACTGTTTTTT

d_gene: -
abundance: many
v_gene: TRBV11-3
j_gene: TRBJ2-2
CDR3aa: CASSLLRAPNTGELFF
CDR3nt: TGTGCCAGCAGCTTGTTACGGGCCCCGAACACCGGGGAGCTGTTTTTT

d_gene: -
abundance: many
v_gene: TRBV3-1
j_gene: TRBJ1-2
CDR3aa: CASSPLRQNYGYTF
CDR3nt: TGTGCCAGCAGCCCCCTTCGACAGAACTATGGCTACACCTTC

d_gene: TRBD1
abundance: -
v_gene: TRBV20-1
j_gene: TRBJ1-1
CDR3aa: CSGGTGVRTEAFF
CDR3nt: TGCAGTGGGGGGACAGGGGTCCGGACTGAAGCTTTCTTT

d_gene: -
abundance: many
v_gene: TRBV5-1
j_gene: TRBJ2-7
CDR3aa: CASSPHGRGRTDYEQYF
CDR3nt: TGCGCCAGCAGTCCCCACGGCAGGGGCCGAACAGACTACGAGCAGTACTTC

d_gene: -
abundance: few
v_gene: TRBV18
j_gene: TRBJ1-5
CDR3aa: CASSGQGGGSNQPQHF
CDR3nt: TGTGCCAGCTCAGGTCAGGGCGGGGGAAGCAATCAGCCCCAGCATTTT

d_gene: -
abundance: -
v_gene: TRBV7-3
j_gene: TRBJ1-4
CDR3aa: CASSSSGITEPNEKLFF
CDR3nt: TGTGCCAGCAGCTCCAGTGGAATCACTGAACCTAATGAAAAACTGTTTTTT

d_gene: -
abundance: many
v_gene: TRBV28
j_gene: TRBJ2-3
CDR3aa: CASSLGSLLADTQYF
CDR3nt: TGTGCCAGCAGTTTGGGCTCCTTATTGGCAGATACGCAGTATTTT

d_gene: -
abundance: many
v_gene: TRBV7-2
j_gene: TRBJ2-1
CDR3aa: CASSLKYNEQFF
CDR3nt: TGTGCCAGCAGCCTTAAGTACAATGAGCAGTTCTTC

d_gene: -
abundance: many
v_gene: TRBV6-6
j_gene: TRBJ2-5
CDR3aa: CASSHSRGTQYF
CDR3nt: TGTGCCAGCAGTCACTCCAGGGGGACCCAGTACTTC

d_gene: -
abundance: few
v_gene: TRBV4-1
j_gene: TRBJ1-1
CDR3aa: CASSLRTGEAFF
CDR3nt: TGCGCCAGCAGCCTACGGACGGGGGAAGCTTTCTTT

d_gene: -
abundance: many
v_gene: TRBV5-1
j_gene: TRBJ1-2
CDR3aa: CASSATNQGNGYTF
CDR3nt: TGCGCCAGCAGCGCAACAAACCAGGGGAACGGCTACACCTTC

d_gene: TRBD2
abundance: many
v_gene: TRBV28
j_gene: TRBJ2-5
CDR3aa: CASSLQRGGRETQYF
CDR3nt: TGTGCCAGCAGTTTACAGCGGGGGGGCCGGGAGACCCAGTACTTC

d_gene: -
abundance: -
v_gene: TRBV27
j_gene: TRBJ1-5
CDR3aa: CASSLNGVQPQHF
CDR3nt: TGTGCCAGCAGTTTAAATGGGGTTCAGCCCCAGCATTTT

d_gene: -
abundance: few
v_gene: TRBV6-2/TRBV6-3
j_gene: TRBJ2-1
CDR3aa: CASSPRESINEQFF
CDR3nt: TGTGCCAGCAGTCCCCGGGAGAGTATCAATGAGCAGTTCTTC

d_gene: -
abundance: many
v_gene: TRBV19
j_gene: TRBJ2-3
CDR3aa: CASSIQAGVVGDTQYF
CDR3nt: TGTGCCAGTAGTATCCAAGCAGGGGTCGTTGGAGATACGCAGTATTTT

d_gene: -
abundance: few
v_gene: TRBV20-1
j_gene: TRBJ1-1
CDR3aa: CSARDLLLSEAFF
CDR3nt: TGCAGTGCTAGAGACCTACTGTTATCTGAAGCTTTCTTT

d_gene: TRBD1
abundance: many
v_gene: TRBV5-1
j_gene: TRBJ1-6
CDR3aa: CASAGGQGQGNSPLHF
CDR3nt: TGCGCCAGCGCAGGGGGTCAGGGACAGGGGAATTCACCCCTCCACTTT

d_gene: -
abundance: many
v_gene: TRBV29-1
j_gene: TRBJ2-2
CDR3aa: CSALRTGELFF
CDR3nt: TGCAGCGCACTGAGAACCGGGGAGCTGTTTTTT

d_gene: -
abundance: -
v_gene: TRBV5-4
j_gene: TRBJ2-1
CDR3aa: CAGSPGIGSYSERFF
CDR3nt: TGTGCCGGCAGCCCAGGGATTGGATCCTACAGTGAGCGGTTCTTC

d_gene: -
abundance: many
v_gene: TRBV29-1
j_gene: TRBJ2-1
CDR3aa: CSAVNREIFFF
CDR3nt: TGCAGCGCAGTAAACAGGGAGATTTTTTTCTTC

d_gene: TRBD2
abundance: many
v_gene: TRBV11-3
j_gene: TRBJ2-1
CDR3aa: CASSLAGGLNEQFF
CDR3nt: TGTGCCAGCAGCCTAGCGGGGGGGCTCAATGAGCAGTTCTTC

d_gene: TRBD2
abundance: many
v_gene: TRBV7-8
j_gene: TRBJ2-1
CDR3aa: CASSVRLAGVEQFF
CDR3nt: TGTGCCAGCAGCGTTAGACTAGCGGGGGTTGAGCAGTTCTTC

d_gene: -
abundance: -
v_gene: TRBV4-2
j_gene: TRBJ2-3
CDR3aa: CASSQDKASTDTQYF
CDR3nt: TGTGCCAGCAGCCAAGATAAGGCTAGCACAGATACGCAGTATTTT

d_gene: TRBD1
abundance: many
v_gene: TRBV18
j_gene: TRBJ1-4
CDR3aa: CASSPGGTANEKLFF
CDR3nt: TGTGCCAGCTCACCAGGAGGGACAGCTAATGAAAAACTGTTTTTT

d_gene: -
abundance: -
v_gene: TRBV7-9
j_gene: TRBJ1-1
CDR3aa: CASRMGAKAFF
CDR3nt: TGTGCCAGCAGGATGGGCGCCAAAGCTTTCTTT

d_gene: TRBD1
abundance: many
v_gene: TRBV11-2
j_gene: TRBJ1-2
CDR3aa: CASSPYMGQGSIYTF
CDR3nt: TGTGCCAGCAGCCCCTACATGGGACAGGGTTCGATATACACCTTC

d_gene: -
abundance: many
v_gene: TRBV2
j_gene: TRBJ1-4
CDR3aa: CASSVRANEKLFF
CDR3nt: TGTGCCAGCAGTGTGCGAGCCAATGAAAAACTGTTTTTT

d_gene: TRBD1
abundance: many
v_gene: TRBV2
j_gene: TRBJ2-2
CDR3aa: CASSQGAAGELFF
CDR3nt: TGTGCCAGCAGTCAGGGGGCGGCCGGGGAGCTGTTTTTT

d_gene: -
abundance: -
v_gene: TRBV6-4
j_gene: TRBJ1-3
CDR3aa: CASSASDFQDSKQLCRNTIYF
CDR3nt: TGTGCCAGCAGTGCTAGCGACTTCCAGGACAGCAAACAGTTATGTAGGAACACCATATATTTT

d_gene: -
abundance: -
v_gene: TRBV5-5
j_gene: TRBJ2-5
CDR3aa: CASSRQAGAGILQETQYF
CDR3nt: TGTGCCAGCAGCCGCCAGGCCGGGGCAGGGATTCTCCAAGAGACCCAGTACTTC

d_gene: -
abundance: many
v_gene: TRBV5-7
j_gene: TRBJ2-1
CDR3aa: CASSYNRLSSYNEQFF
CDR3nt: TGTGCCAGCAGCTATAACAGGCTAAGCTCCTACAATGAGCAGTTCTTC

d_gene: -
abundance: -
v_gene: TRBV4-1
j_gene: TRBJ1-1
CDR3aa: CASSQRVGTEAFF
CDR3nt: TGCGCCAGCAGCCAAAGGGTAGGGACTGAAGCTTTCTTT

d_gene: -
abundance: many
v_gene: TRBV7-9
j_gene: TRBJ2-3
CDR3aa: CASTARRGVDTDTQYF
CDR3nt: TGTGCCAGCACCGCTAGGAGGGGGGTTGACACAGATACGCAGTATTTT

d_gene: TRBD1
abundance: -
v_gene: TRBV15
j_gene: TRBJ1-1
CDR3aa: CATSRNHRGTEAFF
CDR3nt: TGTGCCACCAGCAGAAACCACAGGGGAACTGAAGCTTTCTTT

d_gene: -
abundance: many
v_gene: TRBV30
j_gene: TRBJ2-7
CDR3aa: CAWSPGTMYEQYF
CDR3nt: TGTGCCTGGAGTCCCGGGACAATGTACGAGCAGTACTTC

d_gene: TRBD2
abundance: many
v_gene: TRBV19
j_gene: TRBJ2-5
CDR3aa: CASSVGLARETQYF
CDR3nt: TGTGCCAGTAGTGTAGGACTAGCGAGGGAGACCCAGTACTTC

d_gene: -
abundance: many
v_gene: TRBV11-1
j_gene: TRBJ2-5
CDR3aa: CASSAGVDTWGETQYF
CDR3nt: TGTGCCAGCAGCGCCGGTGTGGACACGTGGGGAGAGACCCAGTACTTC

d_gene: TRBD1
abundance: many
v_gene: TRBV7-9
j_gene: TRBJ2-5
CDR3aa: CASSRRPTGGGETQYF
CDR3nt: TGTGCCAGCAGCCGACGACCGACAGGGGGGGGAGAGACCCAGTACTTC

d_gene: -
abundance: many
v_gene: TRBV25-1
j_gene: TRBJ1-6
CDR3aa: CASMERGRRNSPLHF
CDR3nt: TGTGCCAGCATGGAGAGGGGGAGACGGAATTCACCCCTCCACTTT

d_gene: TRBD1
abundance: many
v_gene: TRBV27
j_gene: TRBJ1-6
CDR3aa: CASSYLTGNNSPLHF
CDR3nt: TGTGCCAGCAGTTACCTGACAGGGAATAATTCACCCCTCCACTTT

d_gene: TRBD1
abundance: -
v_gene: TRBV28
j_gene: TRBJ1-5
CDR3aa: CASSLRDRVRYF
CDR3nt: TGTGCCAGCAGCCTCCGGGACAGGGTACGGTATTTT

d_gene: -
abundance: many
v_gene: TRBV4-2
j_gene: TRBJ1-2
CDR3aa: CASSQEQENYGYTF
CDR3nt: TGTGCCAGCAGCCAAGAACAGGAAAACTATGGCTACACCTTC

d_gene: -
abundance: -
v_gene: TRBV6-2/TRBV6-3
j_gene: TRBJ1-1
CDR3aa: CASSYLARTEAFF
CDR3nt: TGTGCCAGCAGTTACCTGGCGAGGACTGAAGCTTTCTTT

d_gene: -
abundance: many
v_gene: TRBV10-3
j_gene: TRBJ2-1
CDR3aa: CAISTRDGDNEQFF
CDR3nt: TGTGCCATCAGCACTAGGGACGGAGACAATGAGCAGTTCTTC

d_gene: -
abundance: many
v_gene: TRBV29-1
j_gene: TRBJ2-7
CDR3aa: CSVVGYYEQYF
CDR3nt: TGCAGCGTTGTCGGATACTACGAGCAGTACTTC

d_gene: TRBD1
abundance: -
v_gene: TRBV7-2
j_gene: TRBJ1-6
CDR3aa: CASSSQGAGSPLHF
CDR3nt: TGTGCCAGCAGCTCACAGGGGGCCGGTTCACCCCTCCACTTT

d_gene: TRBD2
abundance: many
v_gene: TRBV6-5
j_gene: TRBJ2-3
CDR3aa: CASSYRFSGGPTDTQYF
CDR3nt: TGTGCCAGCAGTTACAGATTCAGCGGGGGCCCCACAGATACGCAGTATTTT

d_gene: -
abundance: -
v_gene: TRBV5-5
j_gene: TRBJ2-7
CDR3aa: CASSLVAWGPYEQYF
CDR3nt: TGTGCCAGCAGCTTGGTGGCCTGGGGGCCCTACGAGCAGTACTTC

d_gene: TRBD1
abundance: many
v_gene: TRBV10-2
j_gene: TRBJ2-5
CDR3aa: CASRVDRVETQYF
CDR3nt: TGCGCCAGCAGGGTTGACAGGGTAGAGACCCAGTACTTC

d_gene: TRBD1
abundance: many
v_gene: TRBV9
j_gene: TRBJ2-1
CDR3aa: CASSVVGQGGNEQFF
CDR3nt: TGTGCCAGCAGCGTAGTGGGACAGGGTGGAAATGAGCAGTTCTTC

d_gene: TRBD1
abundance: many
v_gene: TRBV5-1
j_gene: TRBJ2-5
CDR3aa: CASSSTGGRHETQYF
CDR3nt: TGCGCCAGCAGCTCCACAGGGGGCAGACACGAGACCCAGTACTTC